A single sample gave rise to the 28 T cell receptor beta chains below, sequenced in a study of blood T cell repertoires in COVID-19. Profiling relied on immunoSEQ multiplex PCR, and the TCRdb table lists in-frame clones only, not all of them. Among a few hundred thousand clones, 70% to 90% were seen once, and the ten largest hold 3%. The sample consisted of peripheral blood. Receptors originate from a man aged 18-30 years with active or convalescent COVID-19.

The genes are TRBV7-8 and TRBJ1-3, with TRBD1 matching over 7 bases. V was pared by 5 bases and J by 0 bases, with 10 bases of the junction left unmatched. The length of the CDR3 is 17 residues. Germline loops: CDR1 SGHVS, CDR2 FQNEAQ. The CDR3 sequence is CASSQGVFGNSGNTIYF. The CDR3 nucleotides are TGTGCCAGCAGCCAGGGGGTCTTCGGGAACTCTGGAAACACCATATATTTT.

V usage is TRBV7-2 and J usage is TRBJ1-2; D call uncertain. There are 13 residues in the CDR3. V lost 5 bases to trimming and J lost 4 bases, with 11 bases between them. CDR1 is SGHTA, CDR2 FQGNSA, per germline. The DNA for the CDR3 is TGTGCCAGCAGCCCGCGGAGAACCTATGGCTACACCTTC. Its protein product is CASSPRRTYGYTF.

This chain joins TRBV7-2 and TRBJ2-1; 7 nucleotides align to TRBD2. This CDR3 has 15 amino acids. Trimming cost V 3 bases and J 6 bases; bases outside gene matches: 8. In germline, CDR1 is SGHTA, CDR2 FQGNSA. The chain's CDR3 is CASSFDGGNPNEQFF. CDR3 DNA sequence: TGTGCCAGCAGCTTCGACGGGGGGAACCCCAATGAGCAGTTCTTC.

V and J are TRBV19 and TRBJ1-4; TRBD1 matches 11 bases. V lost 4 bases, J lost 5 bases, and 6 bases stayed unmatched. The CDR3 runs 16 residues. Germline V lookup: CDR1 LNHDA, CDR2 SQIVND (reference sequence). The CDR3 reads CASSTGTGGENEKLFF. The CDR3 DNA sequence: TGTGCCAGTAGTACGGGGACAGGGGGAGAAAATGAAAAACTGTTTTTT.

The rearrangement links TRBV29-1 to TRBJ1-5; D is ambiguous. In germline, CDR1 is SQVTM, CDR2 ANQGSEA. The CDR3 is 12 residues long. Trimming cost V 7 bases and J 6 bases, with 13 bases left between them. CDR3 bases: TGCAGCGCCACTCTGGCGGGTCAGCCCCAGCATTTT. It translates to CSATLAGQPQHF. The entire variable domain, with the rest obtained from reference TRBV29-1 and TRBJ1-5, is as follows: SAVISQKPSRDICQRGTSLTIQCQVDSQVTMMFWYRQQPGQSLTLIATANQGSEATYESGFVIDKFPISRPNLTFSTLTVSNMSPEDSSIYLCSATLAGQPQHFGDGTRLSIL.

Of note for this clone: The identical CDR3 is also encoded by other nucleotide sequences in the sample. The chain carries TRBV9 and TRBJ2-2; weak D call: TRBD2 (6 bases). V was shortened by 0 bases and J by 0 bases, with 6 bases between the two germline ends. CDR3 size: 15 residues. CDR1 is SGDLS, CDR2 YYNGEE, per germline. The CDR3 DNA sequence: TGTGCCAGCAGCGTAGGCGGGGCGAACACCGGGGAGCTGTTTTTT. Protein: CASSVGGANTGELFF.

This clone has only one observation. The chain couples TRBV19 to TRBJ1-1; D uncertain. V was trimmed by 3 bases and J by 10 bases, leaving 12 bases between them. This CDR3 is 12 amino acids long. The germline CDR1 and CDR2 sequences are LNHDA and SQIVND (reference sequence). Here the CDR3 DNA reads TGTGCCAGTAGTATTGGCCCCGGGTTAGCTTTCTTT. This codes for CASSIGPGLAFF.

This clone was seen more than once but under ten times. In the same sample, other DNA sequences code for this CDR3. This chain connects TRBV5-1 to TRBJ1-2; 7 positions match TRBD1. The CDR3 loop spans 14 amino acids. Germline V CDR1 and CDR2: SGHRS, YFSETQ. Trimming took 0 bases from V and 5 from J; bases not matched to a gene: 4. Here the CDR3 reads CASSLGTGPYGYTF. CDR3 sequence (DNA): TGCGCCAGCAGCTTGGGGACAGGCCCTTATGGCTACACCTTC.

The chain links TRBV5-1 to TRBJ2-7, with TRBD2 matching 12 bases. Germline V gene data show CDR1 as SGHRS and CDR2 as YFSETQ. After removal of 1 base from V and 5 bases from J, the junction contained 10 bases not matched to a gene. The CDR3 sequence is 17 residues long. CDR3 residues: CASSLSVGLAGIDEQYF. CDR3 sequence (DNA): TGCGCCAGCAGCTTGAGTGTCGGACTAGCGGGAATCGACGAGCAGTACTTC.

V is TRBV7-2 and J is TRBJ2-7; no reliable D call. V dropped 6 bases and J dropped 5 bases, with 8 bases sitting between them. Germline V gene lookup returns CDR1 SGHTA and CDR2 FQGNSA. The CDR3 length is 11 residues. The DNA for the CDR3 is TGTGCCAGCAGGAGAGAAGACGAGCAGTACTTC. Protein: CASRREDEQYF.

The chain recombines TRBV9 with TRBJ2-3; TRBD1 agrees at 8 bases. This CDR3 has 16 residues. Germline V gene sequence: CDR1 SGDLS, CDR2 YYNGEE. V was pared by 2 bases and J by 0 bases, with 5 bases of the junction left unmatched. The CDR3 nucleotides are TGTGCCAGCAGCGTGGGAGACAGGGGTAGCACAGATACGCAGTATTTT. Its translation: CASSVGDRGSTDTQYF.

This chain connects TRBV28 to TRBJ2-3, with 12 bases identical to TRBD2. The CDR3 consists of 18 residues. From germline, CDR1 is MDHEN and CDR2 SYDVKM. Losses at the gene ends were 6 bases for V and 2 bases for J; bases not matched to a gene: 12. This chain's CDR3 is CASSRGTSGWGFTDTQYF. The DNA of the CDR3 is TGTGCCAGCAGCCGAGGGACTAGCGGGTGGGGCTTCACAGATACGCAGTATTTT.

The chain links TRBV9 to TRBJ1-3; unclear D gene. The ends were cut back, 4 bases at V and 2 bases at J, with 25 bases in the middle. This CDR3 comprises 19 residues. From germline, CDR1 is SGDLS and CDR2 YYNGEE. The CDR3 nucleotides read TGTGCCAGCAGCTTACCCCTCATACCCCAAGAAGAGACTGGAAACACCATATATTTT. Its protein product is CASSLPLIPQEETGNTIYF.

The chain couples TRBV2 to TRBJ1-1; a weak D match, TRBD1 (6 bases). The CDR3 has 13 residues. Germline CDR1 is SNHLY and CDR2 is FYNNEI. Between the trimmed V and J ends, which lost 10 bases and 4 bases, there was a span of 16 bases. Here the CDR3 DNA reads TGTGCCACCCACCTAGACAGGTCCACTGAAGCTTTCTTT. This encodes CATHLDRSTEAFF.

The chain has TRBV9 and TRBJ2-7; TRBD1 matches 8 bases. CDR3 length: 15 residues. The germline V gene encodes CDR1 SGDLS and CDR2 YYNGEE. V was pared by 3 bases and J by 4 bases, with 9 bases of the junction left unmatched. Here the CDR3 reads CASSEGDRGGYEQYF. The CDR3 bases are TGTGCCAGCAGCGAGGGTGACAGGGGAGGATACGAGCAGTACTTC.

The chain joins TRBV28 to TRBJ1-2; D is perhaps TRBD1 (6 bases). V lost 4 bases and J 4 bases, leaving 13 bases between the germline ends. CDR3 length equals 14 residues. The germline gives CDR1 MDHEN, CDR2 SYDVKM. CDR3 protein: CASSSPRGIYGYTF. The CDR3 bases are TGTGCCAGCAGTTCGCCCAGGGGAATCTATGGCTACACCTTC.

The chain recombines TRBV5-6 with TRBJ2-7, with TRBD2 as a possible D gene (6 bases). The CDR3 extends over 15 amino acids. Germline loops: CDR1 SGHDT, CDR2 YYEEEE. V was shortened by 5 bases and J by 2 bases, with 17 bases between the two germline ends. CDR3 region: CASRLRRTGAYEQYF. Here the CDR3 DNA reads TGTGCCAGCAGACTGAGGCGGACGGGAGCCTACGAGCAGTACTTC.

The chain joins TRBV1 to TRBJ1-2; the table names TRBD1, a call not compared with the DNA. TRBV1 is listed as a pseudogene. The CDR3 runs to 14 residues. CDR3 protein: CTSSYRGAFDGYTF. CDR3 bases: TGCACCAGCAGCTACAGGGGCGCCTTTGATGGCTACACCTTC.

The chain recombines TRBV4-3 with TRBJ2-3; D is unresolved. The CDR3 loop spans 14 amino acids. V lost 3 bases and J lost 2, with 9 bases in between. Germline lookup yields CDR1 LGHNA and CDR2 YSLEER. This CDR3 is CASSQLGATDTQYF. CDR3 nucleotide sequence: TGCGCCAGCAGCCAGCTCGGAGCCACAGATACGCAGTATTTT.

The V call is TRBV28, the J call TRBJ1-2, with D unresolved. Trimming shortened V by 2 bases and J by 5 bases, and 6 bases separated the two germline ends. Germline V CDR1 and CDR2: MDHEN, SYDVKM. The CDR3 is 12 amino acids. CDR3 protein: CASSLTGYGYTF. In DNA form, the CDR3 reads TGTGCCAGCAGTTTAACCGGTTATGGCTACACCTTC.

The chain's CDR3 is CASSSAGQGHYGYTF. CDR3 bases: TGTGCCAGCAGCTCCGCCGGACAGGGCCACTATGGCTACACCTTC. The V call is TRBV7-9, the J call TRBJ1-2; 8 nucleotides agree with TRBD1. Germline trimming cut 4 bases from V and 3 bases from J; bases unmatched to any gene: 7. Germline V gene sequence: CDR1 SEHNR, CDR2 FQNEAQ (reference sequence). The CDR3 consists of 15 residues.

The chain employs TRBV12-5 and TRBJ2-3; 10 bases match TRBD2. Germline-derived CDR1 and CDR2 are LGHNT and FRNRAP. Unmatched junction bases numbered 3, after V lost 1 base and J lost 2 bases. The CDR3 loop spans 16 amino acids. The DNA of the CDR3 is TGTGCTAGTGGTTTGGGGACTAGCGGATTCACAGATACGCAGTATTTT. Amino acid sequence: CASGLGTSGFTDTQYF.

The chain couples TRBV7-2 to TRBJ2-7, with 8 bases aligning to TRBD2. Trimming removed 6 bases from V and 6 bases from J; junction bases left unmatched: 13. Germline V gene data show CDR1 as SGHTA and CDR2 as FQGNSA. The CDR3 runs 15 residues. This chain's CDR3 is CASSFPGLGGREQYF. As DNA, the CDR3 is TGTGCCAGCAGTTTTCCGGGACTAGGGGGTCGCGAGCAGTACTTC.

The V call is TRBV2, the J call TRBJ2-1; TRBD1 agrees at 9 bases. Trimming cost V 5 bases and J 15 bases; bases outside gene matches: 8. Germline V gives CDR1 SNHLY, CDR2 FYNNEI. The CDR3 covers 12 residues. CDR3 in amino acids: CASSYTGGVVFF. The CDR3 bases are TGTGCCAGCAGTTATACAGGGGGCGTCGTGTTCTTC.

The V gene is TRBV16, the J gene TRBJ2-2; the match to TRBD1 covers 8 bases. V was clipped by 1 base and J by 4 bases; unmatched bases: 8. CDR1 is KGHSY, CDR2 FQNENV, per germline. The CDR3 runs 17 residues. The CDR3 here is CASSQLDSGGGTGELFF. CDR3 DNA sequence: TGTGCCAGCAGCCAATTGGATTCAGGGGGCGGCACCGGGGAGCTGTTTTTT. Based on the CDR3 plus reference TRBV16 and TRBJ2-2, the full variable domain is GEEVAQTPKHLVRGEGQKAKLYCAPIKGHSYVFWYQQVLKNEFKFLISFQNENVFDETGMPKERFSAKCLPNSPCSLEIQATKLEDSAVYFCASSQLDSGGGTGELFFGEGSRLTVL.

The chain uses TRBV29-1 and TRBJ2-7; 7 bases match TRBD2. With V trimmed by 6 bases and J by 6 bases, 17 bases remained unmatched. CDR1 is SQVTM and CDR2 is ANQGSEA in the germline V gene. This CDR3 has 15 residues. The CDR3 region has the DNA TGCAGCGTCCTCGGGACGATCGCCGGCGGGAGCGAGCAGTACTTC. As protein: CSVLGTIAGGSEQYF.

CDR3 protein: CASSHLHEQFF. Written as DNA, the CDR3 is TGTGCCAGCAGCCACTTACATGAGCAGTTCTTC. The rearrangement links TRBV6-2 or TRBV6-3 to TRBJ2-1, with D uncertain. Trimming left V 6 bases short and J 8 bases short, with 8 bases between. In germline, CDR1 is MNHEY, CDR2 SVGEGT. The CDR3 extends over 11 amino acids.

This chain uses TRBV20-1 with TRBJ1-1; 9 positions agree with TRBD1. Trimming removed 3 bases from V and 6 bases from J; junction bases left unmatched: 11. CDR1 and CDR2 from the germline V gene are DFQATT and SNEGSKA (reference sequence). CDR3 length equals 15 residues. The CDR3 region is CSASTGGGIGAEAFF. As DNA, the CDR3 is TGCAGTGCTAGTACAGGGGGCGGGATAGGGGCTGAAGCTTTCTTT.